This T cell receptor beta chain emerged from a study of shared clonotypes between healthy human individuals. Study-level background: With ages of 18 to 49, the donors were two women and a few men.

Per the authors' pipeline: ImmunoSEQ output lacked quality scores and full-length reads, limiting matched filtering. Clones were sequenced by immunoSEQ multiplex PCR, and TCRdb holds only the in-frame ones, with some missing. V and J calls and clone size follow that table, whereas D and trimming were derived from the DNA. Among about 480,000 clones listed, 60% to 80% were seen once. Donors comprised only Caucasian adults living in Nashville, Tennessee. Losses at the gene ends were 5 bases for V and 6 bases for J; bases not matched to a gene: 6. There are 14 residues in the CDR3. CDR1 MNHEY and CDR2 SMNVEV come from the germline V gene (reference sequence).

V and J are TRBV27 and TRBJ2-7; 11 bases agree with TRBD1. The sample comprised PBMCs. This sequence was found in a woman aged 40 to 50 in good health. Some clones in this sample may be carry-over from other donors' samples. The CDR3 is CASSHGTGGGEQYF. The CDR3 nucleotides read TGTGCCAGCAGTCATGGGACAGGGGGAGGCGAGCAGTACTTC.